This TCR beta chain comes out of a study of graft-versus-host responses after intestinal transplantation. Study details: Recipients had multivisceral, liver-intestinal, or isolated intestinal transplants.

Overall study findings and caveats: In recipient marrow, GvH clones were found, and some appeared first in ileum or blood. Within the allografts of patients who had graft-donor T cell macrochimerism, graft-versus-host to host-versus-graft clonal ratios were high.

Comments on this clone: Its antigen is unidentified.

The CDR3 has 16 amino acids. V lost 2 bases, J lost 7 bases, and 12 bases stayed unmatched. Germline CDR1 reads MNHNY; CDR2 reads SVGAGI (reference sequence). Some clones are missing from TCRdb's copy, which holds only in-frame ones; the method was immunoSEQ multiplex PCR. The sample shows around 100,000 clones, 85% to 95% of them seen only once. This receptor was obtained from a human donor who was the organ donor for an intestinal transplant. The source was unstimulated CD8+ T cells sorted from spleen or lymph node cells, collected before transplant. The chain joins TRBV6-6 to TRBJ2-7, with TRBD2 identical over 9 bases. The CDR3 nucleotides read TGTGCCAGCAGTTACCCGACGATAGCGGGAGCTTATGAGCAGTACTTC. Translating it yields CASSYPTIAGAYEQYF.